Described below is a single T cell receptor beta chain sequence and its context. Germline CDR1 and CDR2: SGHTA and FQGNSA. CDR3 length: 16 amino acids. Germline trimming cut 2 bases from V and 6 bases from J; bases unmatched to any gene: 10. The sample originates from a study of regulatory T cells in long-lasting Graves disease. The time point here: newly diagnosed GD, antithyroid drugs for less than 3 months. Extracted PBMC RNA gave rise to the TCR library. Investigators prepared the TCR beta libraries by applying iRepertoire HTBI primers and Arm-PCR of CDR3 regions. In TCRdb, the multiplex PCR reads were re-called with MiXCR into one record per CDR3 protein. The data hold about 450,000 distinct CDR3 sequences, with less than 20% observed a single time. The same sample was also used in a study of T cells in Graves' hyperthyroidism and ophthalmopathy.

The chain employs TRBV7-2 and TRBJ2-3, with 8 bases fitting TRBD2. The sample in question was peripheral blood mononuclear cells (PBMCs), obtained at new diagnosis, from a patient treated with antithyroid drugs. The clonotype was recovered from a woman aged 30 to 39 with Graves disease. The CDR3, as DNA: TGTGCCAGCAGCTTACGTAGTAGCGGGACTCTGGATACGCAGTATTTT. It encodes CASSLRSSGTLDTQYF.